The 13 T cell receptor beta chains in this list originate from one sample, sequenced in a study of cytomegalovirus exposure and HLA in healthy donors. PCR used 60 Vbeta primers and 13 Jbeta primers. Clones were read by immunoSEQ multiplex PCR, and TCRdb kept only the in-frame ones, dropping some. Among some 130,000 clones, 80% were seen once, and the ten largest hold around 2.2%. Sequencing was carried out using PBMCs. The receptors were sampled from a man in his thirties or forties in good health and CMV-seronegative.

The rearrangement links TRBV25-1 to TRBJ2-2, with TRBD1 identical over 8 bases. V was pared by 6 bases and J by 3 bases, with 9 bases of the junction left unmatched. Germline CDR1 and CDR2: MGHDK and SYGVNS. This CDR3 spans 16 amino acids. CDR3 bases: TGTGCCAGCAGAGAGCCGGGACAGGCTTACACCGGGGAGCTGTTTTTT. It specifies CASREPGQAYTGELFF.

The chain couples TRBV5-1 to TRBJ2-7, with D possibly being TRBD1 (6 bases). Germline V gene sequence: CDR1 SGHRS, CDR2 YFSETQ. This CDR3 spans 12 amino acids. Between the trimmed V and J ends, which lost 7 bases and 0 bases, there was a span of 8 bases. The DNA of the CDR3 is TGCGCCAGCGGGGGCGACTCCTACGAGCAGTACTTC. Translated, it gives CASGGDSYEQYF.

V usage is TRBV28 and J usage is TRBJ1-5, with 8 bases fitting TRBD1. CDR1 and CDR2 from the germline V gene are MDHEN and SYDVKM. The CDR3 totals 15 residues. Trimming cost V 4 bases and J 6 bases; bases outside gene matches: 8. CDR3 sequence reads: CASSSGQGRGQPQHF. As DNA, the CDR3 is TGTGCCAGCAGTTCAGGACAGGGCCGGGGTCAGCCCCAGCATTTT.

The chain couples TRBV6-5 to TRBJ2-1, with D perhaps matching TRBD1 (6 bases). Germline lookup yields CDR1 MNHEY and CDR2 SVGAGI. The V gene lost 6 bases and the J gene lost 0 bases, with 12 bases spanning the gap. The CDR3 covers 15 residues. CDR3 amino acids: CASSRTGNSYNEQFF. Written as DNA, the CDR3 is TGTGCCAGCAGCCGTACAGGGAACTCCTACAATGAGCAGTTCTTC.

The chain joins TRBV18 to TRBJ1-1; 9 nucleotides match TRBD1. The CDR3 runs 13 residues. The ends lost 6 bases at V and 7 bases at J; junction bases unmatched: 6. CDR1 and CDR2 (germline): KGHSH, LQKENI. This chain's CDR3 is CASSPGQGLEAFF. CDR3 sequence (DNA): TGTGCCAGCTCCCCGGGACAGGGACTTGAAGCTTTCTTT.

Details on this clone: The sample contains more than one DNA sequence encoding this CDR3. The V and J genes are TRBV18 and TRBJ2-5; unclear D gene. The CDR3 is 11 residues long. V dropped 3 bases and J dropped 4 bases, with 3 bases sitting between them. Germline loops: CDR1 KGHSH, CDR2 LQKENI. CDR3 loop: CASSPRETQYF. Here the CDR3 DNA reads TGTGCCAGCTCACCCCGAGAGACCCAGTACTTC.

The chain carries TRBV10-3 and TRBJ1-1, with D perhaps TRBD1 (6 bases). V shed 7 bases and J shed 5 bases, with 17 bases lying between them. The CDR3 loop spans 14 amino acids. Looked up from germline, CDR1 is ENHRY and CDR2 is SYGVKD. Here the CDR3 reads CAIKGGGGETEAFF. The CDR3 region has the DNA TGTGCCATCAAGGGGGGCGGGGGGGAAACTGAAGCTTTCTTT.

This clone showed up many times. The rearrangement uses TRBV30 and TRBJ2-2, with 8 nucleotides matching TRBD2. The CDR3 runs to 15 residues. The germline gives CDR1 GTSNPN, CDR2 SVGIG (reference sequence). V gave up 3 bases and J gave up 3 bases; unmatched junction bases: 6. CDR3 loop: CAWRIAGYHTGELFF. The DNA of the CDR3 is TGTGCCTGGAGGATAGCGGGGTATCACACCGGGGAGCTGTTTTTT. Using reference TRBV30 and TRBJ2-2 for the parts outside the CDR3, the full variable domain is SQTIHQWPATLVQPVGSPLSLECTVEGTSNPNLYWYRQAAGRGLQLLFYSVGIGQISSEVPQNLSASRPQDRQFILSSKKLLLSDSGFYLCAWRIAGYHTGELFFGEGSRLTVL.

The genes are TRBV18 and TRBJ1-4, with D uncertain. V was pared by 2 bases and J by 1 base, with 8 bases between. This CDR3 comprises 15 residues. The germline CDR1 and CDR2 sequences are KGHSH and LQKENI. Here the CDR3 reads CASSPGLGTNEKLFF. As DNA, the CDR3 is TGTGCCAGCTCACCAGGACTGGGAACTAATGAAAAACTGTTTTTT.

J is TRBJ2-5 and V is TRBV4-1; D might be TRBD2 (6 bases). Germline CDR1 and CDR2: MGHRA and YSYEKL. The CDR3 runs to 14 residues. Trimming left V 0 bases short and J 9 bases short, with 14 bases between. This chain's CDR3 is CASSQEEEKRAQYF. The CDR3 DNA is TGCGCCAGCAGCCAAGAGGAAGAGAAGCGGGCCCAGTACTTC.

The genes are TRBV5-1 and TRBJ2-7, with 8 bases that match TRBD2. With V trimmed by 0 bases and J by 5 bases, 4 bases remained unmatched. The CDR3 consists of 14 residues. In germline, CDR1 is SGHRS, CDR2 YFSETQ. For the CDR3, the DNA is TGCGCCAGCAGCTTGGTTAGCGGGATAAACGAGCAGTACTTC. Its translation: CASSLVSGINEQYF.

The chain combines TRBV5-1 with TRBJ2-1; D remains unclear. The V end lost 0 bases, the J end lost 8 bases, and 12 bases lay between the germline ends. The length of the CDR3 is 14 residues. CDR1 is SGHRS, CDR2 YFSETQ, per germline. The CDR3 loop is CASSLEVGAYEQFF. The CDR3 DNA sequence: TGCGCCAGCAGCTTGGAAGTAGGAGCCTATGAGCAGTTCTTC. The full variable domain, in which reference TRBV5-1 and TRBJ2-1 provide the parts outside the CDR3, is KAGVTQTPRYLIKTRGQQVTLSCSPISGHRSVSWYQQTPGQGLQFLFEYFSETQRNKGNFPGRFSGRQFSNSRSEMNVSTLELGDSALYLCASSLEVGAYEQFFGPGTRLTVL.

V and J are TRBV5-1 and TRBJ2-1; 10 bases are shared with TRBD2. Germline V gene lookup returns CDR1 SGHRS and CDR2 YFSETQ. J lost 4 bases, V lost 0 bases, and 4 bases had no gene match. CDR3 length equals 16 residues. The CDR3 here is CASSLGRTSGYNEQFF. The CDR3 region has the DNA TGCGCCAGCAGCTTGGGCCGGACTAGCGGTTACAATGAGCAGTTCTTC.